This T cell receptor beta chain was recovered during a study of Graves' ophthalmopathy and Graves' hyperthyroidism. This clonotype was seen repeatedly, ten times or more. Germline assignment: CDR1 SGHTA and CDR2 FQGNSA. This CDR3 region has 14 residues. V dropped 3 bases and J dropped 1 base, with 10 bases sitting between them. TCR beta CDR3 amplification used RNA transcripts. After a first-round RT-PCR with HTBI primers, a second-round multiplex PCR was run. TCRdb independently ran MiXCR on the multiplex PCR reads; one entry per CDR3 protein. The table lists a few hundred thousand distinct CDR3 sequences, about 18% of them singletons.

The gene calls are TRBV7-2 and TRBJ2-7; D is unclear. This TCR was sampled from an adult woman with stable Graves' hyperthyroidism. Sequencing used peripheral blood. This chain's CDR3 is CASSFPDRSYEQYF. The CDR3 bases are TGTGCCAGCAGCTTCCCAGACCGATCCTACGAGCAGTACTTC. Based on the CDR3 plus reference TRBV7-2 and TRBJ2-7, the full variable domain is GAGVSQSPSNKVTEKGKDVELRCDPISGHTALYWYRQSLGQGLEFLIYFQGNSAPDKSGLPSDRFSAERTGGSVSTLTIQRTQQEDSAVYLCASSFPDRSYEQYFGPGTRLTVT.